Included here is one T cell receptor beta chain sequence, with context. With 5 bases removed from V and 3 bases from J, the gap between germline ends came to 11 bases. CDR1 WSHSY and CDR2 SAAADI come from the germline V gene. The CDR3 sequence is 14 residues long. The sample comes from a study of T-cell reconstitution after alpha-beta-depleted transplantation in children. For TCRbeta, the library was prepared with unique molecular identifiers. MiXCR, run by TCRdb on the PCR reads, gives a single entry per CDR3 protein. The sample has around 15,000 distinct CDR3 sequences; approximately 5.1% are singletons.

This sequence joins TRBV10-2 and TRBJ1-5; no definite D call. The receptor was derived from a boy aged 5-17 years with acute lymphoblastic leukemia, due to receive a stem cell transplant. Specimen: PBMCs, collected before TCRalphabeta/CD19-depleted stem cell transplant. The chain's CDR3 is CASSHPGNNQPQHF. CDR3 bases: TGCGCCAGCAGTCACCCGGGTAACAATCAGCCCCAGCATTTT.